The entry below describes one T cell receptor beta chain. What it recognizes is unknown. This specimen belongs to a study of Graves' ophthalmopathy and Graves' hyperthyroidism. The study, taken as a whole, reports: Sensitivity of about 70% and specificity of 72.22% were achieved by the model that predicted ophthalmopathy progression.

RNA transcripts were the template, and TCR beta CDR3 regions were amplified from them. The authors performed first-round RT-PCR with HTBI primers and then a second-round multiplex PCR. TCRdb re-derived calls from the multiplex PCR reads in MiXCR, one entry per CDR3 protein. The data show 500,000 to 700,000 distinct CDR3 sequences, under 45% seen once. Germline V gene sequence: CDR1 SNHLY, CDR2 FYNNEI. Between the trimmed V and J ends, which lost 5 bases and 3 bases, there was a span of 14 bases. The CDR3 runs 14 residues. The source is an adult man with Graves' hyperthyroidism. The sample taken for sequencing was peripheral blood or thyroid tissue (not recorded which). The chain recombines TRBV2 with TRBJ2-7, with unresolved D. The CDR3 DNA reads TGTGCCAGCAGTAGTTATGGGGTCTACTACGAGCAGTACTTC. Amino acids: CASSSYGVYYEQYF.